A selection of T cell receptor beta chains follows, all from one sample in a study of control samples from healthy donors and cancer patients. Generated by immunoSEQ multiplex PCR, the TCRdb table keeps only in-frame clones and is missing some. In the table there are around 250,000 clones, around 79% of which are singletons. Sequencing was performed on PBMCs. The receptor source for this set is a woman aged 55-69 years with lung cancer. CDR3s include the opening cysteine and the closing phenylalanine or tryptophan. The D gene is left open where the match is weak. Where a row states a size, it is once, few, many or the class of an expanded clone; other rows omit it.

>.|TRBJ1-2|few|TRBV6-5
TGTGCCAGCAGTTCCCCGACAGACTATGGCTACACCTTC
CASSSPTDYGYTF
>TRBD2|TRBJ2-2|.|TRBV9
TGTGCCAGCAGCGTAGGTTCGGGAGGAGGGACCGGGGAGCTGTTTTTT
CASSVGSGGGTGELFF
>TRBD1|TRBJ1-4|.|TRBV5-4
TGTACCAGCAGCATCAGGACAGGGGGTGAAAAACTGTTTTTT
CTSSIRTGGEKLFF
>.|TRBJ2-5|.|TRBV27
TGTGCCAGCAGTTTCTCCCCCGGGACCTCTAGCCGAGAGACCCAGTACTTC
CASSFSPGTSSRETQYF
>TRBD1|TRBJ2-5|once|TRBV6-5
TGTGCCAGCAGCCCGGGGGACAGGGCAGAGACCCAGTACTTC
CASSPGDRAETQYF
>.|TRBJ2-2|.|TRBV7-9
TGTGCCAGCAGCTTAGATGTCAGGGGGGAGCTGTTTTTT
CASSLDVRGELFF
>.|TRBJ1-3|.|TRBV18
TGTGCCAGCTCACCCGACGGGACTAGAAACACCATATATTTT
CASSPDGTRNTIYF
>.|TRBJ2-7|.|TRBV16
TGTGCCAGCAGCCAATTGCGGGATGGGGAGCAGTACTTC
CASSQLRDGEQYF
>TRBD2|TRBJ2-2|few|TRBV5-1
TGCGCCAGCAGCGGGACTAGCGGGAACGGGGAGCTGTTTTTT
CASSGTSGNGELFF
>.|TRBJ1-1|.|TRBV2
TGTGCCAGCAGGAAGGAACAGAACACTGAAGCTTTCTTT
CASRKEQNTEAFF
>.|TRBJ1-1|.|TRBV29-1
TGCAGCGTTGAAAGTAGGGCCATGAACACTGAAGCTTTCTTT
CSVESRAMNTEAFF
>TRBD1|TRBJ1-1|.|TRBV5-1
TGCGCCAGCAGCGTGGGACAGGGGACCACTGAAGCTTTCTTT
CASSVGQGTTEAFF
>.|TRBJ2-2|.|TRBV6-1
TGTGCCAGCAGTGAAGCCCTAAGCTCAGGGGCCGGGGAGCTGTTTTTT
CASSEALSSGAGELFF
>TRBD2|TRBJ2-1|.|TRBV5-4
TGTGCCAGCAGCTTGTACTGGGGCGGACTAGCGGGAGACAATGAGCAGTTCTTC
CASSLYWGGLAGDNEQFF
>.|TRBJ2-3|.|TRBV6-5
TGTGCCAGCAGTTACCGGACTAACGACGCAGATACGCAGTATTTT
CASSYRTNDADTQYF
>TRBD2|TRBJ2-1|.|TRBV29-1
TGCAGCGTTGAAGGGGGACTAGACTACTACAATGAGCAGTTCTTC
CSVEGGLDYYNEQFF
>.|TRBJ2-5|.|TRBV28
TGTGCCAGCAGTTTACAGGGGACGGGGACCCAGTACTTC
CASSLQGTGTQYF
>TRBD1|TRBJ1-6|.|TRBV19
TGTGCCAGTAGTTCGACAGGGGTTAGCTCCTATAATTCACCCCTCCACTTT
CASSSTGVSSYNSPLHF
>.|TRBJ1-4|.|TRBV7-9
TGTGCCAGCAGCTTAGGGGGGGCCGTAAGAGAAAAACTGTTTTTT
CASSLGGAVREKLFF
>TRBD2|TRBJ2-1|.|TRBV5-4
TGTGCCAGCAGCTACGGACTAGCGGGAGTGAATGAGCAGTTCTTC
CASSYGLAGVNEQFF
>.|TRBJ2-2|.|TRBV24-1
TGTGCCACCAGTCGCGGGAAGTACACCGGGGAGCTGTTTTTT
CATSRGKYTGELFF
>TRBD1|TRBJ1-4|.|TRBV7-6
TGTGCCAGCCAGTCGGACAGGGGAAGAGGAGAAAAACTGTTTTTT
CASQSDRGRGEKLFF
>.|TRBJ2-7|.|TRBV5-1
TGCGCCAGCAGCTCACCTCCCTCCTACGAGCAGTACTTC
CASSSPPSYEQYF
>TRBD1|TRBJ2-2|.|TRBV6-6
TGTGCCAGCAGTCCGCGGACAGGGGACGCCGGGGAGCTGTTTTTT
CASSPRTGDAGELFF
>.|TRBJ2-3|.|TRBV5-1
TGCGCCAGCAGCACAGGGTCTTACACAGATACGCAGTATTTT
CASSTGSYTDTQYF
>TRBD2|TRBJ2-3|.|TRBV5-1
TGCGCCAGCAGCTTGGCGGGGGGGGCAGCAGATACGCAGTATTTT
CASSLAGGAADTQYF